This TCR beta chain was obtained from a study of T cell repertoires in cytomegalovirus infection. Worth noting for this clonotype: Its cognate antigen is unknown.

Germline CDR1 SGHRS, CDR2 YFSETQ. V lost 3 bases, J lost 5 bases, and 8 bases stayed unmatched. The CDR3 has 14 residues. MiXCR, applied by TCRdb to the reads, yields one record per CDR3 protein. The repertoire has hundreds of thousands of distinct CDR3 sequences, 32% of them found once; the top ten carry under 15%. The starting material was cultured CD8+ T cells from PBMCs, obtained from culture after CMV antigen stimulation. The gene calls are TRBV5-1 and TRBJ2-7, with 7 positions matching TRBD1. The TCR was taken from a human donor in good health (CMV status not recorded). Some clones in this sample may be carry-over from other donors' samples. The CDR3 sequence: CASSSTGEIDEQYF. The CDR3 coding sequence is TGCGCCAGCAGCTCTACAGGGGAGATCGACGAGCAGTACTTC.